The 19 T cell receptor beta chains in this list originate from one sample, sequenced in a study of naive CD8 T cells in extremely preterm neonates. Method: immunoSEQ multiplex PCR; TCRdb's copy keeps in-frame clones and lacks some. The profile covers tens of thousands of clones, with roughly 88% appearing a single time and 0.8% to 0.95% taken by the ten largest. Regarding the study as a whole: Compared with older groups, preterm CDR3s were shorter, with fewer N additions and less trimming.

The antigens these receptors bind are not known. Extremely preterm births at roughly 23-27 weeks of gestation supplied the samples. The sequenced material came from naive CD8+ T cells from cord blood. The receptor set was obtained from a boy who was born preterm.

This clone has just one count. DNA of the CDR3: TGTGCCAGCAGCACGGGACAGGGGGCGGATGAAGCTTTCTTT. Its protein product is CASSTGQGADEAFF. The chain links TRBV7-9 to TRBJ1-1; TRBD1 matches at 12 bases. The length of the CDR3 is 14 residues. Trimming at V came to 5 bases and at J to 7 bases, leaving 5 bases not matched to a gene. Germline V gene lookup returns CDR1 SEHNR and CDR2 FQNEAQ (reference sequence).

This clone was seen only a few times. The chain combines TRBV9 with TRBJ2-7; 8 bases agree with TRBD2. Losses at the gene ends were 0 bases for V and 3 bases for J; bases not matched to a gene: 2. CDR1 and CDR2 from the germline V gene are SGDLS and YYNGEE. This CDR3 has 14 amino acids. This CDR3 is CASSVAGTSYEQYF. CDR3 bases: TGTGCCAGCAGCGTAGCTGGGACTAGCTACGAGCAGTACTTC. The variable domain in full, completed from reference TRBV9 and TRBJ2-7, reads DSGVTQTPKHLITATGQRVTLRCSPRSGDLSVYWYQQSLDQGLQFLIQYYNGEERAKGNILERFSAQQFPDLHSELNLSSLELGDSALYFCASSVAGTSYEQYFGPGTRLTVT.

This clone was counted a single time. This chain joins TRBV11-1 and TRBJ2-4, with 7 positions matching TRBD2. This CDR3 spans 14 amino acids. V was pared by 0 bases and J by 4 bases, with 0 bases of the junction left unmatched. From germline, CDR1 is SGHAT and CDR2 FQDESV (reference sequence). CDR3 sequence: CASSLAGGKNIQYF. CDR3 sequence (DNA): TGTGCCAGCAGCTTAGCGGGGGGGAAAAACATTCAGTACTTC.

A few counts support this clone. The V and J genes are TRBV9 and TRBJ1-2; the D is unclear. Per the germline V gene, CDR1 is SGDLS and CDR2 is YYNGEE. CDR3 size: 12 residues. V lost 2 bases and J lost 1, with 3 bases in between. The CDR3 here is CASSVNNYGYTF. CDR3 nucleotides: TGTGCCAGCAGCGTCAATAACTATGGCTACACCTTC. The full variable domain, with the rest looked up from reference TRBV9 and TRBJ1-2, is DSGVTQTPKHLITATGQRVTLRCSPRSGDLSVYWYQQSLDQGLQFLIQYYNGEERAKGNILERFSAQQFPDLHSELNLSSLELGDSALYFCASSVNNYGYTFGSGTRLTVV.

The chain employs TRBV5-1 and TRBJ1-2; D gene unclear. The germline CDR1 and CDR2 sequences are SGHRS and YFSETQ. Between the trimmed V and J ends, which lost 0 bases and 4 bases, there was a span of 4 bases. CDR3 size: 12 residues. The DNA for the CDR3 is TGCGCCAGCAGCTTGGGGGCCTATGGCTACACCTTC. Amino acid sequence: CASSLGAYGYTF.

The chain employs TRBV20-1 and TRBJ1-2; D might be TRBD1 (5 bases). V lost 5 bases to trimming and J lost 7 bases, with 8 bases between them. The CDR3 runs 10 residues. From germline, CDR1 is DFQATT and CDR2 SNEGSKA (reference sequence). The CDR3 nucleotides read TGCAGTGCTGACAGTTTTGGCTACACCTTC. Protein sequence: CSADSFGYTF.

There are a few counts of this clone. The J gene is TRBJ1-2, the V gene TRBV4-3; possible D gene TRBD1, 6 bases. The CDR3 extends over 14 amino acids. From germline, CDR1 is LGHNA and CDR2 YSLEER. Trimming left V 1 base short and J 0 bases short, with 6 bases between. CDR3 sequence: CASSQGTANYGYTF. As DNA, the CDR3 is TGCGCCAGCAGCCAAGGGACAGCTAACTATGGCTACACCTTC.

V gene TRBV11-2 combines with J gene TRBJ1-6; 8 bases map to TRBD1. CDR3 size: 14 residues. V shed 1 base and J 7 bases; nucleotides not matched to a gene: 0. Per the germline V gene, CDR1 is SGHAT and CDR2 is FQNNGV. CDR3 protein: CASSLGTGNSPLHF. As DNA, the CDR3 is TGTGCCAGCAGCTTAGGGACAGGGAATTCACCCCTCCACTTT.

This chain links TRBV5-1 with TRBJ1-2, with 9 bases fitting TRBD1. Trimming took 0 bases from V and 0 from J; bases not matched to a gene: 0. Germline V gives CDR1 SGHRS, CDR2 YFSETQ. The CDR3 loop spans 15 amino acids. The CDR3 protein is CASSLGQGANYGYTF. The CDR3 bases are TGCGCCAGCAGCTTGGGACAGGGGGCTAACTATGGCTACACCTTC.

This clone turned up a few times. The CDR3 protein is CASSYSRGGTGELFF. The CDR3 nucleotides are TGTGCCAGCAGTTACTCGCGGGGGGGCACCGGGGAGCTGTTTTTT. This chain joins TRBV6-5 and TRBJ2-2; TRBD2 agrees at 9 bases. The trim removed 0 bases at V and 4 bases at J, leaving 0 bases unmatched. Germline V gene data show CDR1 as MNHEY and CDR2 as SVGAGI. The CDR3 is made up of 15 amino acids.

The chain combines TRBV29-1 with TRBJ1-4, with a weak D call TRBD1 (6 bases). CDR3 length equals 13 residues. CDR1 SQVTM and CDR2 ANQGSEA come from the germline V gene. The CDR3 loop is CRQGTKNNEKLFF. CDR3 sequence (DNA): TGCAGACAAGGGACAAAAAATAATGAAAAACTGTTTTTT.

The chain uses TRBV2 and TRBJ2-7; 8 bases line up with TRBD2. The CDR3 totals 14 residues. Trimming cost V 0 bases and J 4 bases; bases outside gene matches: 2. Germline CDR1 and CDR2: SNHLY and FYNNEI. The CDR3 spells CASSEAGLEYEQYF. CDR3 nucleotide sequence: TGTGCCAGCAGTGAAGCGGGACTAGAGTACGAGCAGTACTTC.

Of note for this clone: Other DNA sequences in this specimen translate into the identical CDR3. The chain has TRBV19 and TRBJ1-1; D gene unclear. The V end was cut by 3 bases, the J end by 2 bases, with 7 bases between. The CDR3 loop spans 13 amino acids. Germline CDR1 reads LNHDA; CDR2 reads SQIVND (reference sequence). The CDR3 region is CASSIGGNTEAFF. The DNA of the CDR3 is TGTGCCAGTAGTATCGGAGGAAACACTGAAGCTTTCTTT.

This clone has a single count. The chain is built from TRBV4-1 and TRBJ1-6; D is uncertain. The CDR3 contains 13 residues. V dropped 1 base and J dropped 6 bases, with 4 bases sitting between them. The V gene's germline CDR1 is MGHRA and CDR2 YSYEKL. CDR3 bases: TGCGCCAGCAGCCAAGTCCCTAATTCACCCCTCCACTTT. Its translation is CASSQVPNSPLHF.

The J gene is TRBJ1-4, the V gene TRBV6-6, with D unclear. Germline V gene data show CDR1 as MNHNY and CDR2 as SVGAGI (reference sequence). V was shortened by 5 bases and J by 4 bases, with 8 bases between the two germline ends. This CDR3 comprises 13 residues. The CDR3 is CASSQPYNEKLFF. CDR3 coding DNA: TGTGCCAGCAGTCAACCTTATAATGAAAAACTGTTTTTT.

V usage is TRBV4-1 and J usage is TRBJ2-3, with 10 bases that match TRBD2. V was clipped by 4 bases and J by 4 bases; unmatched bases: 5. The CDR3 is 15 amino acids. Germline lookup yields CDR1 MGHRA and CDR2 YSYEKL. CDR3 in amino acids: CASSRTSGVADTQYF. CDR3 in DNA: TGCGCCAGCAGCCGTACTAGCGGGGTGGCAGATACGCAGTATTTT.

This rearrangement joins TRBV5-6 to TRBJ2-2, with 10 bases aligning to TRBD1. This CDR3 spans 14 amino acids. The germline gives CDR1 SGHDT, CDR2 YYEEEE. With 2 bases clipped from V and 6 bases from J, the junction kept 1 base outside the gene matches. CDR3 in amino acids: CASSLGQGAGELFF. The CDR3 nucleotides read TGTGCCAGCAGCTTAGGACAGGGGGCCGGGGAGCTGTTTTTT.

The chain couples TRBV21-1 to TRBJ2-6; TRBD1 is the table's D call, not checked against the DNA. TRBV21-1 is annotated as a pseudogene. The CDR3 covers 16 residues. Here the CDR3 DNA reads TGTGCCAGCAGCAAAGGGGACAGGGGTGGGGCCAACGTCCTGACTTTC. It codes for CASSKGDRGGANVLTF.

This sequence joins TRBV5-4 and TRBJ2-7, with D unresolved. Trimming left V 0 bases short and J 0 bases short, with 7 bases between. CDR1 is SGHNT and CDR2 is YYREEE in the germline V gene (reference sequence). The CDR3 is 14 residues long. The CDR3: CASSLDSSSYEQYF. In nucleotides, the CDR3 is TGTGCCAGCAGCTTGGATTCCAGCTCCTACGAGCAGTACTTC.